This T cell receptor beta chain was observed in a study of T cells in localized non-small cell lung cancer. Whole-study results and caveats: There was higher T cell clonality in uninvolved adjacent lung than in tumor, and it was highest there. Longer overall survival associated with higher blood T cell density; shorter survival with higher adjacent-lung clonality. Multi-region tumor sequencing was not done, so intratumor heterogeneity could not be excluded. Detection in adjacent lung was observed for a median 57 of the top 100 tumor clones.

V lost 2 bases, J lost 4 bases, and 5 bases stayed unmatched. Germline CDR1 SGHTA, CDR2 FQGNSA. The CDR3 extends over 16 amino acids. In regard to this clone: The antigen is undetermined.

Some clones are missing from TCRdb's copy, which holds only in-frame ones; the method was immunoSEQ multiplex PCR. The data contain 35,000 to 50,000 clones, approximately 83% of them singletons. This sequence originates from a man between 40 and 70 years old with stage I lung adenocarcinoma. This sample comprised peripheral blood, obtained before any cancer treatment. V usage is TRBV7-2 and J usage is TRBJ1-5, with 10 positions matching TRBD1. The CDR3 region is CASSLFGDRGNQPQHF. CDR3 nucleotide sequence: TGTGCCAGCAGCTTATTTGGGGACAGGGGAAATCAGCCCCAGCATTTT.